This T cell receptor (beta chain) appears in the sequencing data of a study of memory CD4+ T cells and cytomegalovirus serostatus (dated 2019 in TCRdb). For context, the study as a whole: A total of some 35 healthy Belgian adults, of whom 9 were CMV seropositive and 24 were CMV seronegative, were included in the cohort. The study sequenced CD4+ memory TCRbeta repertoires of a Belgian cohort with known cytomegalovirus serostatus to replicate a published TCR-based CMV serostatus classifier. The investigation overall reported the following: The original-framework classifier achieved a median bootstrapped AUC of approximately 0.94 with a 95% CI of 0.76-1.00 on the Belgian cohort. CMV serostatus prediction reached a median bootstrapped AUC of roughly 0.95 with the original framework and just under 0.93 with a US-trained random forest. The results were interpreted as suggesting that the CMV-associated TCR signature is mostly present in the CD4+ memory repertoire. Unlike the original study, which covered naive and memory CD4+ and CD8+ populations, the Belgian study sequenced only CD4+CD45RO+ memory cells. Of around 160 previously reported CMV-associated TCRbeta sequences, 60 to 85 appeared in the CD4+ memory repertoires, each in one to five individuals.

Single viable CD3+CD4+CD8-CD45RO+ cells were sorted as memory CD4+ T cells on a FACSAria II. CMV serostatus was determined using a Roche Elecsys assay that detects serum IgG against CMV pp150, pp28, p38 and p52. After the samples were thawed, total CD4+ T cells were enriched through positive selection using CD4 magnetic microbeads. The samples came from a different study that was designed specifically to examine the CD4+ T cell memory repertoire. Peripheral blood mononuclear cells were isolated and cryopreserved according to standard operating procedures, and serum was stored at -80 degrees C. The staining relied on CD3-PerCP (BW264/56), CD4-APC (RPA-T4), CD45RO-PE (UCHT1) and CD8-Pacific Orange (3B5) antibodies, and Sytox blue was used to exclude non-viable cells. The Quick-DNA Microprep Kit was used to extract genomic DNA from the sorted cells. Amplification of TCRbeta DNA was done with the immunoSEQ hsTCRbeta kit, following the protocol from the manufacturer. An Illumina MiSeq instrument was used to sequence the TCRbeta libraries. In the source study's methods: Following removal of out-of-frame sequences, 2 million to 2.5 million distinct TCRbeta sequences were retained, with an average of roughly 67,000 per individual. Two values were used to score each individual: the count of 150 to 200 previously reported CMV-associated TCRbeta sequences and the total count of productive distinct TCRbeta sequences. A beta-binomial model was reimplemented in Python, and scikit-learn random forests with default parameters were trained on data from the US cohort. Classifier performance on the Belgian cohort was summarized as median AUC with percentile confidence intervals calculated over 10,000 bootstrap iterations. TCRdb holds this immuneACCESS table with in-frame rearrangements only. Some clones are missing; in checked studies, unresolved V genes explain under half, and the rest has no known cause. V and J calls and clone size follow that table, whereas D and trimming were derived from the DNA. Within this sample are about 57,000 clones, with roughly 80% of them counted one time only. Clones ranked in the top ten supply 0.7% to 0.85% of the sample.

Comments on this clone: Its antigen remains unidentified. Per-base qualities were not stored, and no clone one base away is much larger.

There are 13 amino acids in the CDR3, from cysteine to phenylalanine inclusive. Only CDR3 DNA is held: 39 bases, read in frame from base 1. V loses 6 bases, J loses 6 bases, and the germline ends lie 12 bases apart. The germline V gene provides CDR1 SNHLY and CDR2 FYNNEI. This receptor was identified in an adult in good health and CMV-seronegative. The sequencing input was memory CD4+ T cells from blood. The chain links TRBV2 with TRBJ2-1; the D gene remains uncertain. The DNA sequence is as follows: TGTGCCAGCAGGAGTGGAGTGGGCAATGAGCAGTTCTTC. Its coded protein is CASRSGVGNEQFF.